This TCR beta chain comes out of a study of T cell responses to AZD1222 COVID-19 vaccine. Profiling relied on immunoSEQ multiplex PCR, and the TCRdb table lists in-frame clones only, not all of them. The table lists 150,000 or so clones, approximately 89% of them singletons. The CDR3 loop spans 12 amino acids. The V end lost 6 bases, the J end lost 5 bases, and 7 bases lay between the germline ends. Germline V gene data show CDR1 as MGHDK and CDR2 as SYGVNS. The sequence was obtained from an adult in good health. The starting material was peripheral blood, obtained on day 0 of AZD1222 vaccination. V gene TRBV25-1 combines with J gene TRBJ1-4, with D perhaps matching TRBD1 (5 bases). This CDR3 is CASRGLNEKLFF. The CDR3 region has the DNA TGTGCCAGCAGGGGACTCAATGAAAAACTGTTTTTT.